The clone carrying this T cell receptor beta chain was seen more than once but under ten times. The antigen remains unidentified. The V end was cut by 0 bases, the J end by 3 bases, with 6 bases between. The CDR3 sequence is 13 residues long. From germline, CDR1 is SGHTA and CDR2 FQGNSA. The investigators reverse transcribed all of the isolated RNA, so they sequenced expressed TCRB transcripts. This table comes from immunoSEQ multiplex PCR, and its TCRdb copy is limited to in-frame clones, with some not included. Among roughly 340,000 clones listed, roughly 13% were seen once. This entry comes from a study of beta chain features in type 1 diabetes. General study findings and limits: Among patients with Type 1 diabetes, TCRB CDR3s were moderately but significantly shorter in every one of the four CD4+ subsets.

This clonotype was sampled from a woman between 18 and 29 years old with type 1 diabetes. The specimen was naive CD4+ T cells from blood. V usage is TRBV7-2 and J usage is TRBJ2-7; D call uncertain. The CDR3 region is CASSLATRYEQYF. The DNA for the CDR3 is TGTGCCAGCAGCTTAGCCACTCGCTACGAGCAGTACTTC.